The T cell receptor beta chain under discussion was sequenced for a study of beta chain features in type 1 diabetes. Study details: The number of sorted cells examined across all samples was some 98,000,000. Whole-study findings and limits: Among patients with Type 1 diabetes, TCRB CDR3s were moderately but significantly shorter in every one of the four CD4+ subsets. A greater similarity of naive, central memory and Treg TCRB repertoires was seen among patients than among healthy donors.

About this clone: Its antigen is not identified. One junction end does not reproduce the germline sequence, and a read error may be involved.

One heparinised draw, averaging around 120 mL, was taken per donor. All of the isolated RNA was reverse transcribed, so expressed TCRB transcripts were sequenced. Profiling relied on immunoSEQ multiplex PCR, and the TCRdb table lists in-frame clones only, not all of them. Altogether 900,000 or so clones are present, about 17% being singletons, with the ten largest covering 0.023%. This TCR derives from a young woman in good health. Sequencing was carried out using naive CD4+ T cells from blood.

Here the CDR3 reads CASSQVGSLDTQNF. DNA of the CDR3: TGCGCCAGCAGCCAAGTAGGGTCTTTGGATACGCAGAATTTT. This sequence joins TRBV4-3 and TRBJ2-3; D gene uncertain. This CDR3 has 14 amino acids. The germline V gene has CDR1 LGHNA and CDR2 YSLEER.